Below, one T cell receptor beta chain is given with its context. Its antigen is not yet known. No base quality values were provided; no much bigger clone lies one nucleotide off. The entire amount of isolated RNA was reverse transcribed using the High Capacity cDNA Reverse Transcription Kit, so the sequenced TCRB transcripts were expressed ones. Naive, central memory and regulatory T cell samples underwent deep immunoSEQ sequencing, averaging roughly 3.3 million total reads per sample. Sorted cells were lysed in RLT buffer, and RNA was extracted using DNase-treated RNeasy Micro or Mini kits according to cell number. To prevent cross-contamination, each cell subset was processed individually, whereas patient and healthy donor samples were processed jointly. The immunoSEQ multiplex PCR was used to amplify TCRB sequences from cDNA, yielding 87-bp fragments that span the CDR3 region. The amplicons were sequenced using the Illumina HiSeq platform. The original pipeline was this. Synthetic template baselines were used to correct PCR bias computationally, reads within Hamming distance 2 were collapsed, and singletons that could not be merged were discarded. Reads were aligned against IMGT to assign V, D and J genes, CDR3 length and insertions or deletions at six rearrangement sites. Within each subset, clonotype counts were normalized to sorted cell number, and only after that were true diversity and Gini coefficients computed with the tcR R package. The overlap coefficient, calculated on TCRB nucleotide sequences, was used to quantify repertoire sharing. Out-of-frame TCRB sequences from naive cells were analyzed to stand in for the pre-selection repertoire. This immuneACCESS table, as held by TCRdb, lists in-frame sequences with V and J called but not all clones. Of the missing ones, under half trace to an unresolved V gene in checked studies; the others have no known cause. Clone size and the V and J calls come from that table; the DNA yielded D and trimming. This sample is represented by about 350,000 clones; around 20% of them were singletons. The ten largest clones represent approximately 0.046% of the sample.

After removal of 5 bases from V and 5 bases from J, the junction retains 8 bases not matched to a gene. The CDR3 holds 13 amino acids from the cysteine to the phenylalanine. Only the CDR3 region is kept as DNA, spanning 39 bases read in frame from base 1. As encoded in the germline V gene, CDR1 is SQVTM while CDR2 is ANQGSEA. This sample was included in a study of beta chain features in type 1 diabetes (dated by TCRdb to between 2017 and 2018). Broadly, across the study: Mean age, gender distribution, total cell number and subset yield did not differ between patients and healthy donors. Across all samples, fewer than 110,000,000 sorted cells were examined, and cell number per subset correlated strongly with RNA yield. In the study, recently diagnosed type 1 diabetes patients and matched healthy donors were compared on the TCRB repertoires of their sorted circulating CD4+ T cell subsets. Regulatory and stem cell-like memory subsets were isolated from only 8 patients and 8 healthy donors, whereas naive and central memory subsets came from all 30 or so donors. Points the paper makes about the study in general: The naive, central memory and regulatory TCRB repertoires appeared to resemble one another more closely among patients than among healthy donors. At VDJ recombination sites, patients with type 1 diabetes made fewer insertions and deleted more nucleotides, a pattern implying thymic rearrangement abnormalities. HLA sub-analyses involved small numbers of individuals, so any influence of HLA type on TCRB rearrangement remained unresolved. Because cDNA rather than genomic DNA was sequenced, highly expressing activated cells could have been over-represented, although no difference in activation and CD3 levels was found between groups. PCR might favor shorter templates, but patient and control samples were amplified and corrected together, so any skew would affect both groups equally. In all four CD4+ subsets, TCRB CDR3 length was moderately but significantly shorter in type 1 diabetes patients.

A single peripheral blood draw of about 116 mL on average was collected from each donor into heparinised tubes. Using a panel that included CD45RO, CCR7, CD25, CD127, CD95 and CD27, naive, central memory, regulatory and stem cell-like memory CD4+ T cells were sorted on a BD FACSAria II. Every sorted population had a purity above 98%. PBMCs were isolated right away by Lymphoprep density gradient centrifugation and were stained directly, without culture. So that batch effects would be minimized, each experiment stained and sorted samples in pairs, pairing one healthy donor with one patient. The chain couples TRBV29-1 to TRBJ1-1; TRBD1 lines up with 7 middle nucleotides. This TCR was recovered from a woman aged 18 to 35 in good health. Sequencing was performed on naive CD4+ T cells from blood. The cell subset or site label corresponds to: true naive CD4+ T cells. The CDR3 has the sequence CSVPRQGWTEAFF. Read as DNA, the sequence is TGCAGCGTTCCCCGACAGGGTTGGACTGAAGCTTTCTTT.